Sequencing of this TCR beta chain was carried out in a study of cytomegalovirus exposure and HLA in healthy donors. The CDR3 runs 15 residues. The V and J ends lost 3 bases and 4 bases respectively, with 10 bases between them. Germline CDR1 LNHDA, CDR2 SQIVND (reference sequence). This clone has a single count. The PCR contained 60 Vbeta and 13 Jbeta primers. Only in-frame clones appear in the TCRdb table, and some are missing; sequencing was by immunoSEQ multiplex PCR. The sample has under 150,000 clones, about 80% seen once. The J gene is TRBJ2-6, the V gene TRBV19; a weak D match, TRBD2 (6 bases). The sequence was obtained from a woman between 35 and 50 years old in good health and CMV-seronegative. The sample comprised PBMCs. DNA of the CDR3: TGTGCCAGTAGTATTGGGGGGAGAGGGGCCAACGTCCTGACTTTC. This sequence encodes CASSIGGRGANVLTF.